The 18 T cell receptor beta chains listed next were all sequenced from one sample in a study of blood T cell repertoires in COVID-19 (dated by TCRdb to about 2020). The library was made by the immunoSEQ multiplex PCR assay. The immuneACCESS repertoire file appears here via TCRdb, limited to in-frame rearrangements. These files lack a portion of the clones; in checked studies, under half of the deficit traces to unresolved V genes, and the cause of the others is not known. Across this sample there are some 45,000 clones, with 70% to 90% seen only once. The leading ten clones occupy over 2% of the sample. The sample was peripheral blood. These receptors all come from a human donor in a cohort sampled during active COVID-19.

The chain couples TRBV11-1 to TRBJ2-3; D gene unclear. Trimming cost V 0 bases and J 3 bases, with 7 bases left between them. CDR3 size: 14 residues. CDR1 SGHAT and CDR2 FQDESV come from the germline V gene (reference sequence). In DNA form, the CDR3 reads TGTGCCAGCAGCTTAGCGACTGGGACAGATACGCAGTATTTT. This codes for CASSLATGTDTQYF.

The chain links TRBV21-1 to TRBJ2-4; TRBD2 was called by the table and not checked on the DNA. TRBV21-1 constitutes a pseudogene. The CDR3 totals 19 residues. Written as DNA, the CDR3 is TGTGCCAGCAGCAAACCCCCCTCGGAAGCGGGGGGCGCCAAAAACATTCAGTACTTC. Translation: CASSKPPSEAGGAKNIQYF.

This chain connects TRBV9 to TRBJ1-1; 7 nucleotides line up with TRBD1. Germline trimming cut 3 bases from V and 4 bases from J; bases unmatched to any gene: 15. Germline-derived CDR1 and CDR2 are SGDLS and YYNGEE. This CDR3 spans 17 amino acids. The CDR3 nucleotides are TGTGCCAGCAGCGATTCGTACTCCGACAGGGAGAGCACTGAAGCTTTCTTT. Translating it yields CASSDSYSDRESTEAFF. The full variable domain, rest sourced from reference TRBV9 and TRBJ1-1, is DSGVTQTPKHLITATGQRVTLRCSPRSGDLSVYWYQQSLDQGLQFLIQYYNGEERAKGNILERFSAQQFPDLHSELNLSSLELGDSALYFCASSDSYSDRESTEAFFGQGTRLTVV.

Here the CDR3 reads CASSPGERETQYF. In nucleotides, the CDR3 is TGTGCCAGCAGCCCTGGTGAGAGAGAGACCCAGTACTTC. The chain employs TRBV4-2 and TRBJ2-5; D not certain. Trimming removed 4 bases at V and 4 bases at J, with 10 bases between. Germline CDR1 is LGHNA and CDR2 is YNFKEQ. The CDR3 spans 13 residues.

The chain has TRBV10-3 and TRBJ2-7; D gene unclear. CDR3 length: 14 residues. Germline V gene data show CDR1 as ENHRY and CDR2 as SYGVKD. Trimming removed 1 base from V and 6 bases from J, with 13 bases in between. The CDR3 DNA sequence: TGTGCCATCAGTGAGTACCCCGACACGTTCGAGCAGTACTTC. The encoded protein is CAISEYPDTFEQYF.

The CDR3 DNA is TGTGCCAGCAGTGAGAGGGGGAAGGAAAAACTGTTTTTT. It is translated as CASSERGKEKLFF. The chain carries TRBV25-1 and TRBJ1-4; D perhaps matches TRBD1 (6 bases). From germline, CDR1 is MGHDK and CDR2 SYGVNS. V was clipped by 3 bases and J by 8 bases, with 10 bases between them. The CDR3 is 13 residues long.

The chain carries TRBV11-3 and TRBJ2-2; TRBD1 matches 8 bases. After removal of 4 bases from V and 3 bases from J, the junction contained 7 bases not matched to a gene. CDR3 length: 16 amino acids. Germline V lookup: CDR1 SGHNT, CDR2 YENEEA. This CDR3 is CASSSRGTGDTGELFF. The CDR3 nucleotides read TGTGCCAGCAGCTCCCGAGGGACAGGAGACACCGGGGAGCTGTTTTTT.

The chain uses TRBV11-2 and TRBJ2-7, with 7 positions matching TRBD1. Germline V lookup: CDR1 SGHAT, CDR2 FQNNGV. With V trimmed by 2 bases and J by 13 bases, 11 bases remained unmatched. The length of the CDR3 is 13 residues. Here the CDR3 reads CASSLTSAGTVYF. In DNA form, the CDR3 reads TGTGCCAGCAGCTTAACGTCCGCAGGGACAGTCTACTTC.

This chain links TRBV4-1 with TRBJ1-4, with a possible D match to TRBD1 (5 bases). This CDR3 is 13 amino acids long. V dropped 5 bases and J dropped 8 bases, with 12 bases sitting between them. Germline V gene data show CDR1 as MGHRA and CDR2 as YSYEKL. The CDR3 coding sequence is TGCGCCAGCAGCGACGGGGCGGGGGAAAAACTGTTTTTT. Translation gives CASSDGAGEKLFF.

The chain combines TRBV5-3 with TRBJ1-1; D unresolved. TRBV5-3 is identified as an open reading frame with a role that is uncertain. There are 9 residues in the CDR3. The germline V and J ends were trimmed by 4 bases and 8 bases, with 3 bases remaining between them. CDR3 amino acids: CARSLEAFF. In DNA, the CDR3 is TGTGCCAGAAGCCTGGAAGCTTTCTTT.

The V and J genes are TRBV12-3 or TRBV12-4 and TRBJ1-1, with unresolved D. The V end lost 1 base, the J end lost 10 bases, and 13 bases lay between the germline ends. The CDR3 consists of 13 residues. In nucleotides, the CDR3 is TGTGCCAGCAGTTTAGGAAAAGAGGGAGCAGCTTTCTTT. It yields the protein CASSLGKEGAAFF.

The chain is built from TRBV24-1 and TRBJ2-1; the match to TRBD2 covers 13 bases. V was pared by 4 bases and J by 7 bases, with 6 bases of the junction left unmatched. This CDR3 has 16 amino acids. From germline, CDR1 is KGHDR and CDR2 SFDVKD. Here the CDR3 DNA reads TGTGCCACCAGTGACCGTCGGACTAGCGGGGGTAATGAGCAGTTCTTC. This codes for CATSDRRTSGGNEQFF.

The chain couples TRBV2 to TRBJ1-1; weak D call: TRBD1 (5 bases). The CDR3 runs 14 residues. Germline lookup yields CDR1 SNHLY and CDR2 FYNNEI. Trimming stripped 7 bases from V and 4 bases from J, with 16 bases between. The CDR3 here is CASTPARALTEAFF. CDR3 in DNA: TGTGCCAGCACACCCGCCAGGGCACTCACTGAAGCTTTCTTT. Based on the CDR3 plus reference TRBV2 and TRBJ1-1, the full variable domain is EPEVTQTPSHQVTQMGQEVILRCVPISNHLYFYWYRQILGQKVEFLVSFYNNEISEKSEIFDDQFSVERPDGSNFTLKIRSTKLEDSAMYFCASTPARALTEAFFGQGTRLTVV.

The chain couples TRBV4-1 to TRBJ1-2; possible D gene TRBD1, 5 bases. The ends were cut back, 0 bases at V and 7 bases at J, with 12 bases in the middle. Germline CDR1 and CDR2: MGHRA and YSYEKL. This CDR3 has 14 amino acids. The CDR3 bases are TGCGCCAGCAGCCAAGATATCGGGGGGTCTGGCTACACCTTC. Translating it yields CASSQDIGGSGYTF.

The CDR3 here is CASSIEGVGSSPLHF. DNA of the CDR3: TGTGCCAGTAGTATCGAGGGTGTGGGAAGTTCACCCCTCCACTTT. The chain combines TRBV19 with TRBJ1-6; D ambiguous. Trimming removed 3 bases at V and 9 bases at J, with 15 bases between. Germline V lookup: CDR1 LNHDA, CDR2 SQIVND (reference sequence). The CDR3 is 15 residues long.

V gene TRBV6-5 combines with J gene TRBJ1-1, with D uncertain. Germline lookup yields CDR1 MNHEY and CDR2 SVGAGI. Trimming left V 6 bases short and J 2 bases short, with 10 bases between. The CDR3 is made up of 13 amino acids. The CDR3 bases are TGTGCCAGCAGAAGACAATTAAACACTGAAGCTTTCTTT. Protein: CASRRQLNTEAFF.

This chain links TRBV6-5 with TRBJ2-5; D possibly corresponds to TRBD2 (6 bases). The V end was cut by 2 bases, the J end by 3 bases, with 10 bases between. The length of the CDR3 is 14 residues. Germline V gene data show CDR1 as MNHEY and CDR2 as SVGAGI. The DNA of the CDR3 is TGTGCCAGCAGTTACCTGGGGGGAGAAGAGACCCAGTACTTC. Protein sequence: CASSYLGGEETQYF.

The chain uses TRBV3-1 (or the pseudogene TRBV3-2) and TRBJ2-1; D gene ambiguous. The V end was cut by 2 bases, the J end by 0 bases, with 8 bases between. Germline loops: CDR1 LGHDT, CDR2 YNNKEL (reference sequence). The CDR3 contains 15 residues. CDR3 nucleotide sequence: TGTGCCAGCAGCCAACTTACAAGCTCCTACAATGAGCAGTTCTTC. It codes for CASSQLTSSYNEQFF.